The clone carrying this TCR beta chain was counted at least ten times. Its antigen is still unknown. Per the germline V gene, CDR1 is MNHEY and CDR2 is SVGEGT. The V and J ends lost 2 bases and 4 bases, in that order; junction bases with no gene match: 15. CDR3 length: 19 residues. TCR beta CDR3 was amplified from genomic DNA by two-round multiplex PCR. Amplification during the initial PCR round employed primers specific to each TRBV and TRBJ gene. A single record per CDR3 protein comes from TCRdb applying MiXCR to the multiplex PCR reads. The sample yields 15,000 to 20,000 distinct CDR3 sequences, 44% seen once. This sample is drawn from a study of prognosis after radiotherapy for stage I lung cancer. Study at large: Patients with tumors diagnosed as squamous cell carcinoma numbered about seven, and those with adenocarcinoma about a dozen.

Findings and limits, study-wide: There was no determination made of whether the expanded TCR clones were tumor-specific. Patients who developed distant metastases had lower Shannon entropy after stereotactic body radiation therapy.

Sequencing was performed on PBMCs, taken before or after stereotactic body radiation therapy (not recorded which). The receptor comes from a donor over 45 with non-small cell lung cancer. This sequence joins TRBV6-2 or TRBV6-3 and TRBJ2-7, with 12 bases aligning to TRBD2. This CDR3 reads CASSYIPPTRLAGEYEQYF. In DNA form, the CDR3 reads TGTGCCAGCAGTTACATCCCCCCCACCAGACTAGCGGGAGAGTACGAGCAGTACTTC.